One TCR beta chain is described in this entry. This clonotype was observed a handful of times. Its antigen target is currently unknown. The input lacks base qualities; no much larger clone sits a single base away. The method behind the library was UMI-ligation and nested PCR. The ligated cDNA was amplified by four rounds of PCR, in which nested alpha and beta constant region primers were used together with the SP2 primer. TCR RNA was reverse transcribed with SuperScript IV using alpha and beta constant region primers for the blood and skin samples. An oligonucleotide carrying the Illumina SP2 primer and a UMI was ligated to the cDNA 3' end using T4 RNA ligase 1. The 12-nucleotide UMI consisted of two random hexamers with an eight-base spacer between the hexamers to prevent hairpin formation. From the second PCR onward, the TCR alpha and beta chain libraries were handled separately, and dual indexing was used for multiplexing. After pooling, the indexed libraries were analyzed by capillary electrophoresis and sequenced on either an Illumina MiSeq or NextSeq. Libraries were spiked with PhiX DNA at roughly 4.5-7% so that base diversity was increased and cluster recognition was improved. In the source study's methods: UMIs were extracted from read 2 by Demultiplexor and combined with the TCR sequence from read 1, and reads were split according to sample indices. V and J genes and V-J junctions were identified by Decombinator, and each TCR was assigned a five-part identifier that included V and J deletions. UMIs were used by Collapsinator to correct sequencing errors and PCR amplification heterogeneity, so that a UMI-based abundance was obtained for each TCR. CDR3Translator turned identifiers into nucleotide sequence, translated that sequence into amino acids, and pulled out CDR3 regions based on terminal motifs. After normalization to the amount of input RNA, error-corrected alpha and beta TCR counts from blood and skin were compared. TCRdb reprocessed the public reads (quality trimming at Q25 with fastp, clone calling with MiXCR) and kept in-frame beta chains. Under each unique CDR3 protein, matching rows form one entry showing the most common genes and DNA. TCRdb, not the authors, supplied the V and J calls. Here the sample has more than 20,000 distinct CDR3 sequences; 5.2% occur a single time. The leading ten clones occupy around 7% of the sample.

These data originate in a study of naive and memory T cell subsets (dated by TCRdb to the late 2010s). In terms of the full investigation: The figure summarizing the skin biopsy and whole blood samples listed about ten blood donors, 7 tuberculin skin test biopsies and 3 saline control biopsies. Usually PCR2 was run as a SYBR Green qPCR and stopped at a set threshold, although low-input samples could use end-point PCR (roughly 6 cycles) instead.

Sequences LGHDT (CDR1) and YNNKEL (CDR2) are obtained from the germline V gene (reference sequence). From the cysteine up to the phenylalanine, the CDR3 has a length of 16 residues. Kept here is only the CDR3 DNA, which spans 48 bases and is read in frame from base 1. For this chain, trimming is 0 bases at the V end and 4 bases at the J end, and the number of junction bases without a gene match is 8. The study reported a robust and sensitive protocol to amplify, sequence and analyze TCRs, based on 3' ligation of a UMI-containing oligonucleotide to TCR cDNA. For whole blood analysis, about 2.5 ml of peripheral blood was drawn from adult healthy volunteers into Tempus tubes, and RNA was extracted according to the manufacturer's instructions. Total RNA, without cell sorting, was DNase treated with RQ1 DNase before reverse transcription, targeting about 1 to 1,100 ng input. To check how robust the pipeline was in samples where T cells make up a minority population, libraries were built from skin biopsies and whole blood.

General conclusions and limits of the study: The RNA-based method was acknowledged as potentially sensitive to TCR transcript changes with T cell activation and differentiation.

This TCR was sampled from an adult in good health. Rearrangement joined TRBV3-1 to TRBJ1-2; a stretch of 7 junction bases matches TRBD1. The sample was blood. At the DNA level, the sequence is TGTGCCAGCAGCCAAGATCAGGGGGGGCAGACCTATGGCTACACCTTC. It codes for CASSQDQGGQTYGYTF.